These T cell receptor beta chains were read from a single sample in a study of cytomegalovirus exposure and HLA in healthy donors. The table came from immunoSEQ multiplex PCR; TCRdb's copy has only in-frame clones and leaves some out. The sample consists of 120,000 or so clones, around 90% of them appearing once. The material sequenced was PBMCs. The receptors were sampled from a woman aged 18-29 years in good health and CMV-seronegative. CDR3s include the opening cysteine and the closing phenylalanine or tryptophan. The D gene is left open where the match is weak. Some rows have no size entry. The others give once, few or many, or a class for an expanded clone.

abundance	d_gene	v_gene	len	j_gene	CDR3nt	CDR3aa
NA	NA	TRBV16	16	TRBJ2-3	TGTGCCAGCAGCCCTCAAAGGAGCGCGAGCACAGATACGCAGTATTTT	CASSPQRSASTDTQYF
NA	NA	TRBV28	12	TRBJ2-7	TGTGCCAGCAGCACTTCCCCCGAGGGGCAGTACTTC	CASSTSPEGQYF
NA	NA	TRBV10-3	14	TRBJ2-1	TGTGCCATCAGTGAGTACAGTATCAACAATGAGCAGTTCTTC	CAISEYSINNEQFF
NA	NA	TRBV6-5	13	TRBJ2-7	TGTGCCAGCAGCCCGACTAGAAGCTACGAGCAGTACTTC	CASSPTRSYEQYF
NA	TRBD2	TRBV5-4	18	TRBJ2-7	TGTGCCAGCAGCTTGGCGGTAGCGGGAGGAGGGATTACCTACGAGCAGTACTTC	CASSLAVAGGGITYEQYF
NA	NA	TRBV5-1	15	TRBJ2-3	TGCGCCAGCACCCGGGGGTCGCTGGGTGCAGATACGCAGTATTTT	CASTRGSLGADTQYF
NA	TRBD1	TRBV29-1	16	TRBJ1-1	TGCAGCGTTGAGGCCCGCAGGGGGCGGTGGAACACTGAAGCTTTCTTT	CSVEARRGRWNTEAFF
NA	TRBD2	TRBV7-9	16	TRBJ2-1	TGTGCCAGCAGCTTAGGGCTAGCGGGAGGAGGCTATGAGCAGTTCTTC	CASSLGLAGGGYEQFF
NA	NA	TRBV6-5	12	TRBJ1-5	TGTGCCAGCAGGGACAGAAATCAGCCCCAGCATTTT	CASRDRNQPQHF
NA	NA	TRBV10-3	15	TRBJ2-3	TGTGCCATCAGTGTAGACGGCAGGGGCGTAGATACGCAGTATTTT	CAISVDGRGVDTQYF
NA	TRBD1	TRBV18	15	TRBJ2-7	TGTGCCAGCTCACCAACGGGACAGGGATGGGACGAGCAGTACTTC	CASSPTGQGWDEQYF
NA	NA	TRBV29-1	13	TRBJ1-5	TGCAGCGTTACCTCAGGGTTGGGTCAGCCCCAGCATTTT	CSVTSGLGQPQHF
few	TRBD2	TRBV19	15	TRBJ2-7	TGTGCCAGTAGTATAGATGCGGGAGGGAACTACGAGCAGTACTTC	CASSIDAGGNYEQYF
NA	NA	TRBV7-9	14	TRBJ1-1	TGTGCCAGCAGCTTAGATGCGACATACACTGAAGCTTTCTTT	CASSLDATYTEAFF
NA	NA	TRBV19	14	TRBJ2-1	TGTGCCAGTAGTACCCAACTAGTTTCCCATGAGCAGTTCTTC	CASSTQLVSHEQFF
NA	NA	TRBV7-3	17	TRBJ2-1	TGTGCCAGCAGCCTAGGACTAAATTCATTCCGTGAGAATGAGCAGTTCTTC	CASSLGLNSFRENEQFF
NA	NA	TRBV30	10	TRBJ1-2	TGTGCCTGGAGTCCAGATGGCTACACCTTC	CAWSPDGYTF
NA	NA	TRBV7-9	17	TRBJ2-2	TGTGCCACCAGACCCTTTCCCCGGGATGCGAACACCGGGGAGCTGTTTTTT	CATRPFPRDANTGELFF
NA	TRBD2	TRBV10-3	16	TRBJ2-2	TGTGCCACAGGGACTAGCGGGAGGGCCTTCACCGGGGAGCTGTTTTTT	CATGTSGRAFTGELFF
NA	NA	TRBV6-5	14	TRBJ1-2	TGTGCCAGCAGTTATCAGGGGCAATCCTATGGCTACACCTTC	CASSYQGQSYGYTF
few	NA	TRBV6-5	13	TRBJ1-1	TGTGCCAGCAGCCTCGGGAGGGACACTGAAGCTTTCTTT	CASSLGRDTEAFF
NA	NA	TRBV13	13	TRBJ1-2	TGTGCCAGCAGCTTAGGGCGAAACTATGGCTACACCTTC	CASSLGRNYGYTF
NA	NA	TRBV9	13	TRBJ2-3	TGTGCCAGCACAGGGCTTAAGTTGGATACGCAGTATTTT	CASTGLKLDTQYF
NA	TRBD1	TRBV25-1	15	TRBJ1-5	TGTGCCAGCAGTGAATCGGGAGGGGGCGGTCAGCCCCAGCATTTT	CASSESGGGGQPQHF
NA	NA	TRBV27	14	TRBJ2-7	TGTGCCAGCAGTCCAAGACAGGTTCCCTACGAGCAGTACTTC	CASSPRQVPYEQYF
NA	TRBD2	TRBV10-1	16	TRBJ2-1	TGCGCCAGCAGTGAAACTAGCGGGAGTATGGGGAATGAGCAGTTCTTC	CASSETSGSMGNEQFF
NA	NA	TRBV7-9	16	TRBJ1-5	TGTGCCAGCAGCTACGGTTGGGCAGGGCGAAATCAGCCCCAGCATTTT	CASSYGWAGRNQPQHF
NA	NA	TRBV28	15	TRBJ1-4	TGTGCCAGCAGTTTATCCACTACAACACGAGAAAAACTGTTTTTT	CASSLSTTTREKLFF
NA	TRBD1	TRBV11-3	15	TRBJ1-1	TGTGCCAGCAGCCCCCGGACAGGTCCGAACACTGAAGCTTTCTTT	CASSPRTGPNTEAFF
NA	NA	TRBV7-6	13	TRBJ1-1	TGTGCCAGCAGCTTAGCTGGGGGCGCTGAAGCTTTCTTT	CASSLAGGAEAFF
NA	TRBD1	TRBV30	14	TRBJ1-4	TGTGCCTGGAGTTCGGGACAGTATAATGAAAAACTGTTTTTT	CAWSSGQYNEKLFF
NA	TRBD2	TRBV27	16	TRBJ2-1	TGTGCCAGCAGTTTAACTAGCGGGAGGAACTACAATGAGCAGTTCTTC	CASSLTSGRNYNEQFF
NA	NA	TRBV5-6	14	TRBJ1-2	TGTGCCAGCAGCTTTCAGGGTTCCCACTATGGCTACACCTTC	CASSFQGSHYGYTF
few	TRBD2	TRBV5-1	14	TRBJ2-5	TGCGCCAGCAGCCAGTCTAGCGGACAAGAGACCCAGTACTTC	CASSQSSGQETQYF
NA	NA	TRBV7-9	14	TRBJ1-3	TGTGCCAGCAAGGGGGTGAGCTCTGGAAACACCATATATTTT	CASKGVSSGNTIYF
NA	NA	TRBV28	14	TRBJ1-4	TGTGCCAGCAGTTTAAGCCGGGATAATGAAAAACTGTTTTTT	CASSLSRDNEKLFF
NA	TRBD1	TRBV5-4	15	TRBJ1-2	TGTGCCAGCAGCGAACAGACAGGGCTCAACAGGGGCTACACCTTC	CASSEQTGLNRGYTF
NA	NA	TRBV7-9	14	TRBJ1-4	TGTGCCAGCAGCTTAGCAGGAGCTAATGAAAAACTGTTTTTT	CASSLAGANEKLFF
NA	NA	TRBV4-2	14	TRBJ1-1	TGTGCCAGCAGCCCCGAGAGATTACAGGGTTCGGCTTTCTTT	CASSPERLQGSAFF
NA	TRBD2	TRBV7-9	17	TRBJ2-7	TGTGCCAGCAGTCTCCGAGGGCTAGCGGGAGACCCGGTCGAGCAGTACTTC	CASSLRGLAGDPVEQYF
NA	NA	TRBV5-6	14	TRBJ1-4	TGTGCCAGCAGCGATCGGACAGAAAATGAAAAACTGTTTTTT	CASSDRTENEKLFF
NA	TRBD1	TRBV2	15	TRBJ2-7	TGTGCCAGCAGCGCCTCCCGGGACAGGGGCCACGAGCAGTACTTC	CASSASRDRGHEQYF
NA	NA	TRBV9	15	TRBJ2-2	TGTGCCAGCAGCGTAGAGGGAGGAGGCTCCGGGGAGCTGTTTTTT	CASSVEGGGSGELFF
NA	NA	TRBV11-3	15	TRBJ2-5	TGTGCCAGCAGCTTAGATCCAACTAGACAAGAGACCCAGTACTTC	CASSLDPTRQETQYF
NA	TRBD2	TRBV9	16	TRBJ2-3	TGTGCCAGCAGCGTAGCTGGCGGGAGGATCACAGATACGCAGTATTTT	CASSVAGGRITDTQYF
NA	NA	TRBV4-2	16	TRBJ2-5	TGTGCCAGCAGCCAAGGTGTTGCGTCGGGGTCGGAGACCCAGTACTTC	CASSQGVASGSETQYF
once	TRBD2	TRBV27	16	TRBJ2-7	TGTGCCAGCAGTCTAGGGGGACTAGCGGGAGCCTACGAGCAGTACTTC	CASSLGGLAGAYEQYF
NA	TRBD1	TRBV7-7	15	TRBJ2-7	TGTGCTAGCAGCTTAGGGGGCCAGGGGCTGTACGAGCAGTACTTC	CASSLGGQGLYEQYF
NA	TRBD1	TRBV6-6	14	TRBJ1-1	TGTGCCAGCAGACTTCCGACAGGGAGCACTGAAGCTTTCTTT	CASRLPTGSTEAFF
NA	NA	TRBV7-3	15	TRBJ2-1	TGTGCCAGCAGCTTAAAACTAGTTAGTTACAATGAGCAGTTCTTC	CASSLKLVSYNEQFF
NA	TRBD2	TRBV9	17	TRBJ2-1	TGTGCCAGCGGACTAGCGGGAGATAGCTCCTCCTACAATGAGCAGTTCTTC	CASGLAGDSSSYNEQFF
NA	TRBD2	TRBV19	16	TRBJ2-5	TGTGCCAGTAGTGTCGCGCCAGCGGGAGGTTTCGTTCCCCAGTACTTC	CASSVAPAGGFVPQYF
NA	TRBD2	TRBV12-5	24	TRBJ2-1	TGTGCTAGTGCTGCTTACACAACCATTTCGGGGACTAGCGGGAGGGCCTACTCATACAATGAGCAGTTCTTC	CASAAYTTISGTSGRAYSYNEQFF
NA	TRBD1	TRBV4-1	17	TRBJ1-2	TGCGCCAGCAGCCAAGCCACGGGACAGGGTCGGGGACGTGGCTACACCTTC	CASSQATGQGRGRGYTF